These 5 T cell receptor beta chains were sequenced from one sample in a study of T cell repertoires in cytomegalovirus infection. No antigen is known for these receptors. TCRdb passed the reads through MiXCR, listing each CDR3 protein once. This table has 700,000 to 850,000 distinct CDR3 sequences, less than 35% appearing once. The source material was cultured CD8+ T cells from PBMCs, sampled from culture after CMV antigen stimulation. Source of these receptors: a human donor in good health (CMV status not recorded). Some clones in this sample may be carry-over from other donors' samples.

The chain is built from TRBV5-6 and TRBJ2-7, with 7 bases that match TRBD1. Looked up from germline, CDR1 is SGHDT and CDR2 is YYEEEE. This CDR3 has 15 amino acids. The V gene end was trimmed by 1 base and the J gene end by 2 bases; junction bases not matched to a gene: 6. DNA of the CDR3: TGTGCCAGCAGCTTGTCAGGGGGAGACACCTACGAGCAGTACTTC. Residues: CASSLSGGDTYEQYF.

This clonotype was seen more than once but under ten times. This chain uses TRBV7-9 with TRBJ2-2; D ambiguous. This CDR3 comprises 12 residues. V gave up 5 bases and J gave up 6 bases, with 7 bases separating them. Germline V gene sequence: CDR1 SEHNR, CDR2 FQNEAQ (reference sequence). CDR3 DNA: TGTGCCAGCAGCGAAAGGTCCGGGGAGCTGTTTTTT. The encoded protein is CASSERSGELFF.

The CDR3 nucleotides are TGTGCCAGCAGCACCGGGACAGGGGGAAACTATGGCTACACCTTC. Protein sequence: CASSTGTGGNYGYTF. The chain uses TRBV6-2 or TRBV6-3 and TRBJ1-2; 11 bases match TRBD1. This CDR3 is 15 amino acids long. Germline assignment: CDR1 MNHEY and CDR2 SVGEGT. With V trimmed by 6 bases and J by 2 bases, 5 bases remained unmatched.

The V gene is TRBV7-9, the J gene TRBJ1-4; TRBD1 might be the D (6 bases). This CDR3 has 15 residues. Per the germline V gene, CDR1 is SEHNR and CDR2 is FQNEAQ (reference sequence). The V and J ends lost 5 bases and 0 bases respectively, with 10 bases between them. For the CDR3, the DNA is TGTGCCAGCAGCCAGGGGAGGGCAACTAATGAAAAACTGTTTTTT. This encodes CASSQGRATNEKLFF.

The table lists this clonotype with many counts. The genes are TRBV7-2 and TRBJ1-2, with D maybe TRBD1 (5 bases). The CDR3 is 17 amino acids. Trimming took off 2 bases at V and 5 bases at J, with 21 bases between the two ends. Germline lookup yields CDR1 SGHTA and CDR2 FQGNSA. The CDR3 sequence: CASSLSLRSGTLYGYTF. Here the CDR3 DNA reads TGTGCCAGCAGCTTATCCTTACGATCTGGGACGTTATATGGCTACACCTTC.